What follows are 6 T cell receptor beta chains derived from one specimen sequenced in a study of cytomegalovirus exposure and HLA in healthy donors. The primer mix had 60 Vbeta and 13 Jbeta primers. Measured with immunoSEQ multiplex PCR; TCRdb has only the in-frame clones, and not every one. The top ten hold roughly 1.2% of the sample, which has about 140,000 clones, about 80% seen once. The sample was PBMCs. The receptor source for this set is a male donor in good health and CMV-seropositive.

J is TRBJ2-4 and V is TRBV27; D perhaps matches TRBD1 (6 bases). The V gene's germline CDR1 is MNHEY and CDR2 SMNVEV (reference sequence). With 6 bases removed from V and 0 bases from J, the gap between germline ends came to 15 bases. This CDR3 has 16 amino acids. CDR3 sequence (DNA): TGTGCCAGCAGCTCTGGACAGTTAGTAGCCAAAAACATTCAGTACTTC. This gives the protein CASSSGQLVAKNIQYF.

The V gene is TRBV18, the J gene TRBJ1-3; D gene uncertain. The CDR3 is 13 residues long. The V gene lost 2 bases and the J gene lost 7 bases, with 9 bases spanning the gap. Germline V gene sequence: CDR1 KGHSH, CDR2 LQKENI. CDR3 nucleotide sequence: TGTGCCAGCTCACCAGACGGTAGCAACACCATATATTTT. Residues: CASSPDGSNTIYF.

The chain joins TRBV7-2 to TRBJ2-2; D may be TRBD2 (5 bases). V was cut by 1 base and J by 3 bases, with 6 bases left in between. Germline lookup yields CDR1 SGHTA and CDR2 FQGNSA. CDR3 length: 14 amino acids. The CDR3 nucleotides read TGTGCCAGCAGCTTAGGACTACACACCGGGGAGCTGTTTTTT. Translation: CASSLGLHTGELFF.

V is TRBV15 and J is TRBJ2-2, with 7 bases aligning to TRBD1. CDR3 length: 16 residues. Germline CDR1 reads LNHNV; CDR2 reads YYDKDF (reference sequence). After removal of 2 bases from V and 4 bases from J, the junction contained 7 bases not matched to a gene. CDR3 sequence (DNA): TGTGCCACCAGCAGACCAAGGGACAGCGTCACCGGGGAGCTGTTTTTT. This translates into CATSRPRDSVTGELFF. Full variable domain (missing parts from reference TRBV15 and TRBJ2-2): DAMVIQNPRYQVTQFGKPVTLSCSQTLNHNVMYWYQQKSSQAPKLLFHYYDKDFNNEADTPDNFQSRRPNTSFCFLDIRSPGLGDTAMYLCATSRPRDSVTGELFFGEGSRLTVL.

The chain employs TRBV5-4 and TRBJ2-5; possible D gene TRBD2, 6 bases. The ends were cut back, 0 bases at V and 5 bases at J, with 14 bases in the middle. Germline CDR1 is SGHNT and CDR2 is YYREEE (reference sequence). This CDR3 comprises 15 residues. CDR3: CASSLVGVSGETQYF. CDR3 sequence (DNA): TGTGCCAGCAGCTTGGTCGGGGTTAGCGGCGAGACCCAGTACTTC. Full variable domain (missing parts from reference TRBV5-4 and TRBJ2-5): ETGVTQSPTHLIKTRGQQVTLRCSSQSGHNTVSWYQQALGQGPQFIFQYYREEENGRGNFPPRFSGLQFPNYSSELNVNALELDDSALYLCASSLVGVSGETQYFGPGTRLLVL.

The V gene is TRBV18, the J gene TRBJ2-7, with 12 bases lining up with TRBD2. With V trimmed by 3 bases and J by 2 bases, 2 bases remained unmatched. The CDR3 length is 15 residues. From germline, CDR1 is KGHSH and CDR2 LQKENI. CDR3 protein: CASSPASGGAYEQYF. The CDR3 DNA sequence: TGTGCCAGCTCACCCGCTAGCGGGGGGGCCTACGAGCAGTACTTC.